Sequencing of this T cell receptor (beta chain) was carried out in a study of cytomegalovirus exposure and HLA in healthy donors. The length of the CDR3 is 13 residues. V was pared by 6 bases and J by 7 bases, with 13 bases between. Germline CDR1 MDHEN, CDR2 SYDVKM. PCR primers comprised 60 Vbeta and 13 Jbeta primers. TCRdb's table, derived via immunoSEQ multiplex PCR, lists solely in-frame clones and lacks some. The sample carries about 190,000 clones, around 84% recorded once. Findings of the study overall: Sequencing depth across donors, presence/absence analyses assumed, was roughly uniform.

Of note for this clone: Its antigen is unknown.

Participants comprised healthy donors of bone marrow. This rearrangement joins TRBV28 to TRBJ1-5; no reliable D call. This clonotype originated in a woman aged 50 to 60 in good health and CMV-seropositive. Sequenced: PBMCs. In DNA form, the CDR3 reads TGTGCCAGCAGAGGAGGAATAGGACAGCCCCAGCATTTT. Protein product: CASRGGIGQPQHF.